These 16 T cell receptor beta chains were sequenced from one sample in a study of shared clonotypes between healthy human individuals (dated by TCRdb to between 2020 and 2021). The method behind the library was the immunoSEQ multiplex PCR assay. What TCRdb holds here is the immuneACCESS table cut down to in-frame rearrangements. Part of the clones is not present; checked against another copy, under half of the missing clones reflect an unresolved V gene, and the others are unexplained. The sample table lists roughly 2,300,000 clones, 85% to 95% of them with a count of one. Around 0.35% of the sample rests with the top ten. Sequences were obtained from naive CD4+ T cells from PBMCs. This specimen's cell subset or site label, interpreted: CD45RA+ positively selected. These TCRs come from a man between 18 and 29 years old in good health. Some clones in this sample may be carry-over from other donors' samples.

The count of this clone is one. The chain carries TRBV2 and TRBJ2-6; D gene unclear. CDR3 size: 14 residues. The V end lost 6 bases, the J end lost 4 bases, and 10 bases lay between the germline ends. Germline CDR1 reads SNHLY; CDR2 reads FYNNEI. CDR3 amino acids: CASRDPGGANVLTF. In DNA, the CDR3 is TGTGCCAGCAGGGACCCTGGCGGGGCCAACGTCCTGACTTTC.

This clone was seen just once. V usage is TRBV27 and J usage is TRBJ1-5; 8 nucleotides agree with TRBD1. The CDR3 contains 16 residues. The V segment lost 2 bases and the J segment 8 bases; nucleotides outside the gene matches: 11. Per the germline V gene, CDR1 is MNHEY and CDR2 is SMNVEV (reference sequence). In DNA form, the CDR3 reads TGTGCCAGCAGTTTAGCTCGAGACAGGGGATTGAAGCCCCAGCATTTT. This encodes CASSLARDRGLKPQHF.

V usage is TRBV28 and J usage is TRBJ1-4; 10 bases fit TRBD1. CDR1 is MDHEN and CDR2 is SYDVKM in the germline V gene. Germline trimming cut 8 bases from V and 4 bases from J; bases unmatched to any gene: 4. The CDR3 sequence is 14 residues long. In DNA form, the CDR3 reads TGTGCCAGCTTAGGGGACAGGGGTAATGAAAAACTGTTTTTT. The encoded protein is CASLGDRGNEKLFF.

The J gene is TRBJ1-6, the V gene TRBV28; D is possibly TRBD1 (5 bases). Germline values: CDR1 MDHEN, CDR2 SYDVKM. The length of the CDR3 is 12 residues. V was clipped by 8 bases and J by 19 bases, with 21 bases between them. CDR3 region: CASRSQGTASHF. The CDR3 region has the DNA TGTGCCAGCCGATCCCAAGGGACTGCCTCACACTTT.

This chain joins TRBV7-3 and TRBJ2-3; a weak D match, TRBD2 (6 bases). The CDR3 consists of 16 residues. V gave up 5 bases and J gave up 6 bases, with 21 bases separating them. CDR1 SGHTA and CDR2 FQGTGA come from the germline V gene. CDR3 sequence: CASSTRGLPRGDTQYF. DNA of the CDR3: TGTGCCAGCAGCACCCGGGGACTTCCACGCGGGGATACGCAGTATTTT. Drawing the rest from reference TRBV7-3 and TRBJ2-3, the complete variable domain is GAGVSQTPSNKVTEKGKYVELRCDPISGHTALYWYRQSLGQGPEFLIYFQGTGAADDSGLPNDRFFAVRPEGSVSTLKIQRTERGDSAVYLCASSTRGLPRGDTQYFGPGTRLTVL.

This chain links TRBV13 with TRBJ2-7, with TRBD2 as a possible D gene (5 bases). The CDR3 loop spans 15 amino acids. V lost 2 bases and J lost 3, with 14 bases in between. Germline-derived CDR1 and CDR2 are PRHDT and FYEKMQ (reference sequence). CDR3 bases: TGTGCCAGCAGCTTATATATAGCGCCAATCTACGAGCAGTACTTC. It is translated as CASSLYIAPIYEQYF.

This chain links TRBV4-1 with TRBJ1-4; D perhaps matches TRBD1 (5 bases). Germline lookup yields CDR1 MGHRA and CDR2 YSYEKL. V lost 4 bases and J lost 3, with 15 bases in between. The CDR3 extends over 16 amino acids. CDR3 DNA: TGCGCCAGCAGCCGCGGAATTAGGGGCCCTAATGAAAAACTGTTTTTT. Protein: CASSRGIRGPNEKLFF.

V usage is TRBV11-2 and J usage is TRBJ2-3; TRBD1 is a possible D gene (6 bases). The length of the CDR3 is 15 residues. Trimming stripped 5 bases from V and 4 bases from J, with 16 bases between. Germline CDR1 and CDR2: SGHAT and FQNNGV. The CDR3 coding sequence is TGTGCCAGCAGCACCCGACAGGCGCCGCCAGATACGCAGTATTTT. Translated: CASSTRQAPPDTQYF.

This clone was picked up one time. J is TRBJ1-2 and V is TRBV28; D is ambiguous. The CDR3 consists of 14 residues. The V and J ends lost 7 bases and 4 bases respectively, with 16 bases between them. The germline CDR1 and CDR2 sequences are MDHEN and SYDVKM. Written as DNA, the CDR3 is TGTGCCAGCACCCCCTTGGCGCAAGTCTATGGCTACACCTTC. Residues: CASTPLAQVYGYTF.

J is TRBJ2-5 and V is TRBV5-1; tentative D call: TRBD1 (6 bases). The germline V and J ends were trimmed by 5 bases and 1 base, with 18 bases remaining between them. The CDR3 spans 16 residues. Per germline, CDR1 SGHRS and CDR2 YFSETQ. The CDR3 sequence: CASRRGTASGQETQYF. The CDR3 coding sequence is TGCGCCAGCAGGAGGGGGACGGCGAGTGGCCAAGAGACCCAGTACTTC.

The rearrangement uses TRBV28 and TRBJ1-5, with 8 bases that match TRBD1. V lost 6 bases, J lost 1 base, and 5 bases stayed unmatched. Germline CDR1 reads MDHEN; CDR2 reads SYDVKM. There are 15 residues in the CDR3. The CDR3 region is CASRQGQASNQPQHF. The CDR3 DNA is TGTGCCAGCAGACAGGGACAGGCAAGCAATCAGCCCCAGCATTTT.

To note about this clone: Other DNA sequences in this sample translate to the same CDR3. The rearrangement joins TRBV4-1 to TRBJ1-1, with D tentatively TRBD1 (5 bases). CDR3 length equals 15 residues. Trimming cost V 1 base and J 0 bases, with 9 bases left between them. In germline, CDR1 is MGHRA, CDR2 YSYEKL. CDR3 residues: CASSQVKGLNTEAFF. The CDR3 coding sequence is TGCGCCAGCAGCCAAGTTAAGGGACTGAACACTGAAGCTTTCTTT.

The V and J genes are TRBV7-3 and TRBJ2-3; the match to TRBD2 covers 11 bases. V was clipped by 5 bases and J by 8 bases; unmatched bases: 3. The CDR3 consists of 13 residues. Germline CDR1 is SGHTA and CDR2 is FQGTGA. The CDR3 DNA is TGTGCCAGCAGCGGGACTAGCGGAGGTACGCAGTATTTT. Amino acid sequence: CASSGTSGGTQYF.

This clone appeared once. This chain links TRBV25-1 with TRBJ1-6; no firm D call. Trimming pared 3 bases from V and 6 bases from J, leaving 12 bases between. Germline lookup yields CDR1 MGHDK and CDR2 SYGVNS. CDR3 length equals 15 residues. The CDR3 loop reads CASSDQRLSNSPLHF. CDR3 sequence (DNA): TGTGCCAGCAGTGATCAGAGGCTGAGTAATTCACCCCTCCACTTT.

The J gene is TRBJ2-5, the V gene TRBV7-2, with 9 bases lining up with TRBD2. CDR1 is SGHTA, CDR2 FQGNSA, per germline. There are 16 residues in the CDR3. Trimming at V came to 6 bases and at J to 5 bases, leaving 13 bases not matched to a gene. CDR3 sequence (DNA): TGTGCCAGCAGTTTCCGGGGCGGGAGGGCCTGGGAGACCCAGTACTTC. This translates into CASSFRGGRAWETQYF.

This chain connects TRBV13 to TRBJ2-7, with unresolved D. CDR1 and CDR2 (germline): PRHDT, FYEKMQ (reference sequence). V was trimmed by 3 bases and J by 0 bases, leaving 12 bases between them. The CDR3 loop spans 15 amino acids. The CDR3 here is CASSFGWDISYEQYF. The CDR3 bases are TGTGCCAGCAGCTTCGGGTGGGATATCTCCTACGAGCAGTACTTC. Filled out from reference TRBV13 and TRBJ2-7, the complete variable domain reads AAGVIQSPRHLIKEKRETATLKCYPIPRHDTVYWYQQGPGQDPQFLISFYEKMQSDKGSIPDRFSAQQFSDYHSELNMSSLELGDSALYFCASSFGWDISYEQYFGPGTRLTVT.